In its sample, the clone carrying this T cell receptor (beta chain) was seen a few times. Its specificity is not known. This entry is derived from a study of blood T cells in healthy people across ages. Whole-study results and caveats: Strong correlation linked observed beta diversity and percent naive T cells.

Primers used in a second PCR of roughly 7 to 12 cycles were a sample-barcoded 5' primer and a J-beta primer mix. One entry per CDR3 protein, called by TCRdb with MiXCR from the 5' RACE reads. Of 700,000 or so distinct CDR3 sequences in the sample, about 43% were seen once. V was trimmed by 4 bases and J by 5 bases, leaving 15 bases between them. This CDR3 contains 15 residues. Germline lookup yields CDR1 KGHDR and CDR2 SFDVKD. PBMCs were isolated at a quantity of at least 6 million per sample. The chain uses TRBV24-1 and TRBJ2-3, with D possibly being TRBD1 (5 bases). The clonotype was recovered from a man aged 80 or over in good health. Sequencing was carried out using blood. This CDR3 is CATSDDSFPGDTQYF. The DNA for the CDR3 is TGTGCCACCAGTGACGACAGTTTCCCGGGAGATACGCAGTATTTT.